This TCR beta chain was identified in a study of shared clonotypes between healthy human individuals. About this clone: The antigen is undetermined.

Positive CCR7 selection of CD45RO-negative cells yielded the naive CD8 cells, and terminally differentiated effector memory CD45RA+ cells were excluded. Some clones are missing from TCRdb's copy, which holds only in-frame ones; the method was immunoSEQ multiplex PCR. Among around 2,000,000 clones, about 95% were seen once, and the ten largest hold 0.85% to 1.3%. The CDR3 covers 14 residues. Germline CDR1 SGHNT, CDR2 YYREEE (reference sequence). V lost 4 bases, J lost 2 bases, and 11 bases lay in between. Study outcomes and limitations: The researchers took only blood, and tissue repertoires probably look different. What naive subsets generally showed was a larger estimated richness than memory subsets showed.

This clonotype was obtained from a man younger than 35 in good health. The sequenced sample was naive CD8+ T cells sorted from blood. The gene calls are TRBV5-4 and TRBJ2-3, with a weak D call TRBD1 (6 bases). CDR3 in DNA: TGTGCCAGCAGCACAGGACAGAACACAGATACGCAGTATTTT. Protein sequence: CASSTGQNTDTQYF.